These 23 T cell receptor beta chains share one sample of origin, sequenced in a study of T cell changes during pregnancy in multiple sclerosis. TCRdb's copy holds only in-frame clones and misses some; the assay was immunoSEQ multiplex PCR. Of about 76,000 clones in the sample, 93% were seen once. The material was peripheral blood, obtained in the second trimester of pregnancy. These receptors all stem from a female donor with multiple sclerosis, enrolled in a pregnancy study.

CDR3 DNA sequence: TGTGCCAGCAGTTTAATACAGGGGGGTGGCTACACCTTC. Translated: CASSLIQGGGYTF. The chain uses TRBV27 and TRBJ1-2; 8 bases are shared with TRBD1. The CDR3 loop spans 13 amino acids. V gave up 2 bases and J gave up 7 bases; unmatched junction bases: 3. Germline CDR1 reads MNHEY; CDR2 reads SMNVEV (reference sequence).

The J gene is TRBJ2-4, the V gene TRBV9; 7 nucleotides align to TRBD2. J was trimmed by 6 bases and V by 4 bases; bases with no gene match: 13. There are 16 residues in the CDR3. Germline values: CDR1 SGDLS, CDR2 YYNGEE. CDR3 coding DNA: TGTGCCAGCAGCTTCTCTCTTTCCGGGACTACAAACATTCAGTACTTC. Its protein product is CASSFSLSGTTNIQYF.

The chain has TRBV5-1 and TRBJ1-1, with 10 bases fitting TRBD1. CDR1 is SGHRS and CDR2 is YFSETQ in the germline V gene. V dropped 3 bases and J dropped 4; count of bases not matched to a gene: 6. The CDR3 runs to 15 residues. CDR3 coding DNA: TGCGCCAGCAGCTCCGGGACAGGGGTCTCCACTGAAGCTTTCTTT. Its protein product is CASSSGTGVSTEAFF. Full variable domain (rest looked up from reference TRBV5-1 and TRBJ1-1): KAGVTQTPRYLIKTRGQQVTLSCSPISGHRSVSWYQQTPGQGLQFLFEYFSETQRNKGNFPGRFSGRQFSNSRSEMNVSTLELGDSALYLCASSSGTGVSTEAFFGQGTRLTVV.

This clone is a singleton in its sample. The CDR3 spells CASRSGTGPFYGYTF. The CDR3 bases are TGTGCCAGCAGGAGTGGGACAGGGCCATTCTATGGCTACACCTTC. V gene TRBV6-5 combines with J gene TRBJ1-2; TRBD1 matches 9 bases. CDR3 length: 15 residues. CDR1 MNHEY and CDR2 SVGAGI come from the germline V gene. Trimming took 6 bases from V and 4 from J; bases not matched to a gene: 9.

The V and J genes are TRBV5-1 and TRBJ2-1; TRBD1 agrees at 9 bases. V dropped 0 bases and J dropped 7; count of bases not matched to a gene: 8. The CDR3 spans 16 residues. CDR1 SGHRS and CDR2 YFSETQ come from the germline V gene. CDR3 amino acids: CASSLGGQGYPNEQFF. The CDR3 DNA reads TGCGCCAGCAGCTTGGGGGGACAGGGATACCCAAATGAGCAGTTCTTC.

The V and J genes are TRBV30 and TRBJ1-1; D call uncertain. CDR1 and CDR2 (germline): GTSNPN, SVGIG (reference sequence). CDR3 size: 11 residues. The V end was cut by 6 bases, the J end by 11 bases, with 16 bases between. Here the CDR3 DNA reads TGTGCCTGCGATTTGACCCCGGAGGCTTTCTTT. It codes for CACDLTPEAFF.

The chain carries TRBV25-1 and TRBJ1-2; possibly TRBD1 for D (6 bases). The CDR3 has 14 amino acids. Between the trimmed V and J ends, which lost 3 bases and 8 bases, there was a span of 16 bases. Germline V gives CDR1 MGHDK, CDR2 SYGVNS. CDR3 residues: CASSEAGGAGGYTF. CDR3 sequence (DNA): TGTGCCAGCAGTGAGGCGGGGGGCGCTGGGGGCTACACCTTC.

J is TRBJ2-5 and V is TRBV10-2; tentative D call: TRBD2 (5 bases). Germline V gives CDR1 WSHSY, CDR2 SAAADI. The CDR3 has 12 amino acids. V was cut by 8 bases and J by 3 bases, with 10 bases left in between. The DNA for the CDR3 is TGCGCCAGCCGGGGTCAGAAAGAGACCCAGTACTTC. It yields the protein CASRGQKETQYF.

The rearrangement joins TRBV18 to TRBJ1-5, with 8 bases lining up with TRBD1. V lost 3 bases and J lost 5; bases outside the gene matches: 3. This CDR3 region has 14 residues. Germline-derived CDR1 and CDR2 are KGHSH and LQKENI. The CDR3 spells CASSPQTGDQPQHF. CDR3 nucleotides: TGTGCCAGCTCACCCCAGACAGGGGATCAGCCCCAGCATTTT.

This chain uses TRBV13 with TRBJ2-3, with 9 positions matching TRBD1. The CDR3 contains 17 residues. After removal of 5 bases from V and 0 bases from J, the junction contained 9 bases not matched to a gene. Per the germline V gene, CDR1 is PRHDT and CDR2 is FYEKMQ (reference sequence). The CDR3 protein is CASSAPDRGASTDTQYF. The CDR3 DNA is TGTGCCAGCAGCGCACCTGACAGGGGGGCTAGCACAGATACGCAGTATTTT.

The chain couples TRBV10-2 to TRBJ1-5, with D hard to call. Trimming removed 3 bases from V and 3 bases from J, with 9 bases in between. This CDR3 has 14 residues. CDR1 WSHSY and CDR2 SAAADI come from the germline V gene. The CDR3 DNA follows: TGCGCCAGCAGTGATCCCGGGTTCAATCAGCCCCAGCATTTT. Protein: CASSDPGFNQPQHF.

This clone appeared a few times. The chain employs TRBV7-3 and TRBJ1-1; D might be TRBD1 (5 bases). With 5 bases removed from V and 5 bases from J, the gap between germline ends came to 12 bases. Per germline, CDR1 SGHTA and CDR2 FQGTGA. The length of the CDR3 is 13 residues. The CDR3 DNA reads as TGTGCCAGCAGCCCCTCCAGGGAAACTGAAGCTTTCTTT. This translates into CASSPSRETEAFF. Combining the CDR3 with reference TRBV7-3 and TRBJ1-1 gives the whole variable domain GAGVSQTPSNKVTEKGKYVELRCDPISGHTALYWYRQSLGQGPEFLIYFQGTGAADDSGLPNDRFFAVRPEGSVSTLKIQRTERGDSAVYLCASSPSRETEAFFGQGTRLTVV.

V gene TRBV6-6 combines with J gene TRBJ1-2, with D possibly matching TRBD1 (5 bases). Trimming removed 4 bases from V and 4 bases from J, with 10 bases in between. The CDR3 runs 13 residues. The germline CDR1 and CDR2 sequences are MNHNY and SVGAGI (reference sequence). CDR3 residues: CASSLGGTYGYTF. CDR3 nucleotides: TGTGCCAGCAGTTTGGGGGGGACCTATGGCTACACCTTC.

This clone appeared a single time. CDR3 protein: CASESAEAKYTGELFF. The CDR3 region has the DNA TGTGCCAGCGAATCTGCTGAAGCCAAATACACCGGGGAGCTGTTTTTT. The gene calls are TRBV13 and TRBJ2-2; D not certain. The CDR3 spans 16 residues. Germline V CDR1 and CDR2: PRHDT, FYEKMQ (reference sequence). V was clipped by 8 bases and J by 3 bases, with 19 bases between them.

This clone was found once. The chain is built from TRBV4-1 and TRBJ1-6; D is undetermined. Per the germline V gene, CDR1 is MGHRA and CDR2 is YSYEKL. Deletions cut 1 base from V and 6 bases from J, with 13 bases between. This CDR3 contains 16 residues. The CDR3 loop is CASSQAPQTGNSPLHF. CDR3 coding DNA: TGCGCCAGCAGCCAAGCCCCTCAAACGGGTAATTCACCCCTCCACTTT.

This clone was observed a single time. Here the CDR3 DNA reads TGTGCCAGCGGGTCATTTAGCTCAGGAAACACCATATATTTT. Protein: CASGSFSSGNTIYF. The chain carries TRBV11-2 and TRBJ1-3; D uncertain. CDR1 and CDR2 (germline): SGHAT, FQNNGV. Between the trimmed V and J ends, which lost 8 bases and 4 bases, there was a span of 15 bases. This CDR3 is built from 14 residues.

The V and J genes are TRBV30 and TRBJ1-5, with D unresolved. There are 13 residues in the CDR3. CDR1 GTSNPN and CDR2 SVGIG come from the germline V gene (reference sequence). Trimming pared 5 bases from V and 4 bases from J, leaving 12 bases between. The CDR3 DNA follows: TGTGCCTGGTCAGGAGGCCTAAATCAGCCCCAGCATTTT. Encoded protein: CAWSGGLNQPQHF.

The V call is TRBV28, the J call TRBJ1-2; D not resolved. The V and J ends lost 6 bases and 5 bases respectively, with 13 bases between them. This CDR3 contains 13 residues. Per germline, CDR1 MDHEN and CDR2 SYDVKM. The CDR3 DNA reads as TGTGCCAGCAGCCCAAATACGAGGTATGGCTACACCTTC. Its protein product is CASSPNTRYGYTF.

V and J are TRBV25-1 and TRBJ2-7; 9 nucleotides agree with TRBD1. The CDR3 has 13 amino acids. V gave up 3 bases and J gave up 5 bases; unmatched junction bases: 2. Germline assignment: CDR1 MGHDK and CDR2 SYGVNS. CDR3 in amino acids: CASSDWTGDEQYF. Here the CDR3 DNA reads TGTGCCAGCAGTGACTGGACAGGGGACGAGCAGTACTTC.

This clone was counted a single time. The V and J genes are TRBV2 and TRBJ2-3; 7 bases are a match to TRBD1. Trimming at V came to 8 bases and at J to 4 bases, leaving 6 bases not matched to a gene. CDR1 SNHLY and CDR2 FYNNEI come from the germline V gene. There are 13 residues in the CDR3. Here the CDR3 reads CASRQGIADTQYF. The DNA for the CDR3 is TGTGCCAGCCGACAGGGAATTGCAGATACGCAGTATTTT.

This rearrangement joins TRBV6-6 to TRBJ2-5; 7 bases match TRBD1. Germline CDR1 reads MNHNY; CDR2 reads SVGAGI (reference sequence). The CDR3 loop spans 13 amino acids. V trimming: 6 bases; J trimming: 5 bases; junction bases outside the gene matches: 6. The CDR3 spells CASSPRQGETQYF. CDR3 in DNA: TGTGCCAGCAGCCCCCGACAGGGTGAGACCCAGTACTTC.

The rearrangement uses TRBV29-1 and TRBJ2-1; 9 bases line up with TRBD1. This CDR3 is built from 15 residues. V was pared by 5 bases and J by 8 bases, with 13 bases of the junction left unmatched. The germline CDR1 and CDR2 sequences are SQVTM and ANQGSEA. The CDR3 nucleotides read TGCAGCGTTTCGACAGGGGGTGGATTTGCGGATGAGCAGTTCTTC. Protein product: CSVSTGGGFADEQFF.

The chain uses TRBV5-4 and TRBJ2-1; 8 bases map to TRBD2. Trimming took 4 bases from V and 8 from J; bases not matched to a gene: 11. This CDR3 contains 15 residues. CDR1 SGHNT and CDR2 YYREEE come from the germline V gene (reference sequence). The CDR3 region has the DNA TGTGCCAGCAGCCCTCGGGGGGGCGCGAGGGATGAGCAGTTCTTC. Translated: CASSPRGGARDEQFF.